The 23 T cell receptor beta chains in this list originate from one sample, sequenced in a study of CD8 T cells in ankylosing spondylitis. TCRdb re-called the 5' RACE reads with MiXCR, one entry per CDR3 protein. In the table there are about 39,000 distinct CDR3 sequences, over 3.5% of which are singletons. The sample comprised blood, either unsorted or a sorted T cell fraction (not recorded which). Source of these receptors: a female donor with ankylosing spondylitis or in good health (not recorded which).

Ten or more counts support this clonotype. This chain connects TRBV9 to TRBJ2-5; 9 bases align to TRBD1. The CDR3 is made up of 14 amino acids. Losses at the gene ends were 3 bases for V and 4 bases for J; bases not matched to a gene: 4. Germline V lookup: CDR1 SGDLS, CDR2 YYNGEE. The CDR3 DNA reads TGTGCCAGCAGCGCAAACAGGGGGCGAGAGACCCAGTACTTC. This gives the protein CASSANRGRETQYF.

This clonotype was recorded many times. The chain carries TRBV9 and TRBJ2-1; TRBD1 agrees at 8 bases. This CDR3 is built from 16 residues. The V segment lost 5 bases and the J segment 6 bases; nucleotides outside the gene matches: 13. Per germline, CDR1 SGDLS and CDR2 YYNGEE. The CDR3 DNA sequence: TGTGCCAGCAGTCGCCTCCGGGACAGGTTCACCAATGAGCAGTTCTTC. Translated, it gives CASSRLRDRFTNEQFF.

In its sample, this clonotype was seen many times. This chain links TRBV9 with TRBJ2-7, with 9 positions matching TRBD1. V dropped 4 bases and J dropped 5; count of bases not matched to a gene: 7. CDR3 length equals 14 residues. The germline V gene has CDR1 SGDLS and CDR2 YYNGEE. Here the CDR3 reads CASSPTTGGNEQYF. DNA for the CDR3: TGTGCCAGCAGCCCTACTACAGGGGGCAACGAGCAGTACTTC.

In this sample, this clonotype turned up many times. The chain combines TRBV9 with TRBJ2-7; D is undetermined. The V gene lost 8 bases and the J gene lost 5 bases, with 11 bases spanning the gap. Per the germline V gene, CDR1 is SGDLS and CDR2 is YYNGEE. The CDR3 covers 11 residues. The CDR3 is CASSGFNEQYF. The CDR3 region has the DNA TGTGCCAGTTCAGGCTTCAACGAGCAGTACTTC.

This clonotype appeared many times. The chain joins TRBV9 to TRBJ2-1; D perhaps matches TRBD1 (6 bases). Trimming cost V 0 bases and J 5 bases, with 12 bases left between them. This CDR3 is 15 amino acids long. CDR1 is SGDLS and CDR2 is YYNGEE in the germline V gene. CDR3 DNA sequence: TGTGCCAGCAGCGTAGAGGCAGGGGAGAACAATGAGCAGTTCTTC. As protein: CASSVEAGENNEQFF.

This clonotype was observed many times. The rearrangement joins TRBV9 to TRBJ1-3; D gene uncertain. Trimming cost V 4 bases and J 11 bases, with 22 bases left between them. The CDR3 totals 15 residues. Germline V CDR1 and CDR2: SGDLS, YYNGEE. The CDR3: CASSPSGGGLGSIYF. The DNA for the CDR3 is TGTGCCAGCAGCCCCTCCGGAGGAGGGTTAGGGTCCATATATTTT.

This clonotype was detected a few times. This chain uses TRBV9 with TRBJ2-2; no clear D gene. The CDR3 has 13 amino acids. The germline CDR1 and CDR2 sequences are SGDLS and YYNGEE. V lost 3 bases and J lost 5, with 8 bases in between. The CDR3, as DNA: TGTGCCAGCAGCGCGTACTCGACCGGGGAGCTGTTTTTT. Translation: CASSAYSTGELFF.

This clonotype was picked up many times. The V call is TRBV9, the J call TRBJ1-5; 8 positions match TRBD1. Germline loops: CDR1 SGDLS, CDR2 YYNGEE. Losses at the gene ends were 3 bases for V and 7 bases for J; bases not matched to a gene: 9. This CDR3 region has 15 residues. CDR3 protein: CASSADPGGRQPQHF. In DNA, the CDR3 is TGTGCCAGCAGCGCGGACCCAGGGGGCCGACAGCCCCAGCATTTT.

The chain recombines TRBV9 with TRBJ1-4; 10 nucleotides match TRBD1. This CDR3 contains 17 residues. V was clipped by 0 bases and J by 8 bases; unmatched bases: 10. Per the germline V gene, CDR1 is SGDLS and CDR2 is YYNGEE. CDR3 in amino acids: CASSVDRRGTGVEKLFF. CDR3 DNA sequence: TGTGCCAGCAGCGTAGATCGGAGGGGGACAGGGGTCGAAAAACTGTTTTTT.

By share, this clonotype ranks as medium-sized (0.01 to 0.1%). The genes are TRBV9 and TRBJ1-4; D not resolved. The length of the CDR3 is 15 residues. V was cut by 4 bases and J by 7 bases, with 17 bases left in between. The germline CDR1 and CDR2 sequences are SGDLS and YYNGEE. The CDR3 region is CASSPGGSKVEKLFF. The CDR3, as DNA: TGTGCCAGCAGCCCCGGAGGGTCAAAGGTTGAAAAACTGTTTTTT.

V gene TRBV9 combines with J gene TRBJ2-7; either TRBD1 or TRBD2 may supply D (5 bases each). CDR3 length equals 14 residues. V lost 4 bases and J lost 3, with 14 bases in between. Germline CDR1 SGDLS, CDR2 YYNGEE. As DNA, the CDR3 is TGTGCCAGCAGCCTCCGGGACCGCGGCTACGAGCAGTACTTC. Its translation: CASSLRDRGYEQYF.

This clonotype showed up many times. For the CDR3, the DNA is TGTGCCAGCAGCGTAGCGTCGACAGGGAGTCACACCGGGGAGCTGTTTTTT. Translated, it gives CASSVASTGSHTGELFF. The chain links TRBV9 to TRBJ2-2; the match to TRBD1 covers 7 bases. The CDR3 is made up of 17 amino acids. V shed 0 bases and J 3 bases; nucleotides not matched to a gene: 8. Per the germline V gene, CDR1 is SGDLS and CDR2 is YYNGEE. The entire variable domain, with the rest obtained from reference TRBV9 and TRBJ2-2, is as follows: DSGVTQTPKHLITATGQRVTLRCSPRSGDLSVYWYQQSLDQGLQFLIQYYNGEERAKGNILERFSAQQFPDLHSELNLSSLELGDSALYFCASSVASTGSHTGELFFGEGSRLTVL.

At least ten counts were recorded for this clonotype. V gene TRBV9 combines with J gene TRBJ2-5, with a tentative D call TRBD2 (7 bases). CDR3 length equals 15 residues. V was cut by 3 bases and J by 1 base, with 13 bases left in between. Germline lookup yields CDR1 SGDLS and CDR2 YYNGEE. The CDR3 bases are TGTGCCAGCAGCGGCGGGGGCAACACCCAAGAGACCCAGTACTTC. Translation gives CASSGGGNTQETQYF.

This clonotype was counted ten times or more. The chain is built from TRBV9 and TRBJ2-3, with D possibly matching TRBD2 (6 bases). The CDR3 is 13 amino acids. V lost 3 bases to trimming and J lost 5 bases, with 10 bases between them. CDR1 and CDR2 (germline): SGDLS, YYNGEE. The chain's CDR3 is CASSAAAGDTQYF. The CDR3 nucleotides read TGTGCCAGCAGCGCCGCAGCGGGAGATACGCAGTATTTT.

This clonotype was seen at least ten times. V usage is TRBV9 and J usage is TRBJ2-2; either TRBD1 or TRBD2 may fit D (5 bases each). Germline V gene sequence: CDR1 SGDLS, CDR2 YYNGEE. V lost 3 bases to trimming and J lost 1 base, with 16 bases between them. The CDR3 sequence is 17 residues long. The CDR3 loop is CASSGNRGPRNTGELFF. In nucleotides, the CDR3 is TGTGCCAGCAGCGGGAACCGGGGACCCAGGAACACCGGGGAGCTGTTTTTT.

This clonotype is labeled as medium-sized (0.01 to 0.1%). The chain recombines TRBV9 with TRBJ2-2, with D maybe TRBD2 (5 bases). CDR1 and CDR2 (germline): SGDLS, YYNGEE. The V gene lost 5 bases and the J gene lost 4 bases, with 15 bases spanning the gap. The CDR3 consists of 15 residues. Written as DNA, the CDR3 is TGTGCCAGCAGGCAGGACGGAGGAGGCACCGGGGAGCTGTTTTTT. Its protein is CASRQDGGGTGELFF.

This clonotype was seen many times. The V call is TRBV9, the J call TRBJ1-5; tentatively, D is TRBD1 (5 bases). Germline V gene sequence: CDR1 SGDLS, CDR2 YYNGEE. V was shortened by 4 bases and J by 4 bases, with 15 bases between the two germline ends. The CDR3 totals 15 residues. As DNA, the CDR3 is TGTGCCAGCAGCCCCTCGGGGACCCCTAATCAGCCCCAGCATTTT. It yields the protein CASSPSGTPNQPQHF.

This clonotype was seen many times. This chain joins TRBV9 and TRBJ2-7; no definite D call. This CDR3 contains 13 residues. The V and J ends lost 0 bases and 1 base respectively, with 5 bases between them. Germline assignment: CDR1 SGDLS and CDR2 YYNGEE. CDR3 in amino acids: CASSVEPSYEQYF. The DNA of the CDR3 is TGTGCCAGCAGCGTAGAACCATCCTACGAGCAGTACTTC.

There are many counts of this clonotype. The chain has TRBV9 and TRBJ2-7; D may correspond to TRBD1 or TRBD2 (6 bases each). The V and J ends lost 1 base and 4 bases respectively, with 18 bases between them. Germline loops: CDR1 SGDLS, CDR2 YYNGEE. The CDR3 sequence is 16 residues long. In DNA form, the CDR3 reads TGTGCCAGCAGCGTATCCCCTGGGCTAGGGGGGTACGAGCAGTACTTC. Amino acid sequence: CASSVSPGLGGYEQYF.

Ten or more counts support this clonotype. The genes are TRBV9 and TRBJ1-1, with D possibly matching TRBD1 (6 bases). V lost 4 bases, J lost 2 bases, and 12 bases lay in between. This CDR3 contains 14 residues. Looked up from germline, CDR1 is SGDLS and CDR2 is YYNGEE. CDR3: CASSIQGLNTEAFF. CDR3 sequence (DNA): TGTGCCAGCAGCATCCAGGGGCTCAACACTGAAGCTTTCTTT.

This clonotype was counted ten times or more. This chain uses TRBV9 with TRBJ1-3, with D unresolved. The V end was cut by 3 bases, the J end by 0 bases, with 7 bases between. This CDR3 has 14 residues. Germline V gene data show CDR1 as SGDLS and CDR2 as YYNGEE. CDR3 bases: TGTGCCAGCAGCGCAACAACCTCTGGAAACACCATATATTTT. This translates into CASSATTSGNTIYF.

The sample holds a few counts of this clonotype. The V gene is TRBV9, the J gene TRBJ1-1; D may be TRBD1 (5 bases). The CDR3 contains 16 residues. The germline V and J ends were trimmed by 3 bases and 0 bases, with 15 bases remaining between them. Germline V gene data show CDR1 as SGDLS and CDR2 as YYNGEE. CDR3 amino acids: CASSAGPGYLNTEAFF. The CDR3, as DNA: TGTGCCAGCAGCGCGGGACCAGGGTATCTGAACACTGAAGCTTTCTTT.

This clonotype was found many times. The chain recombines TRBV9 with TRBJ2-2; 10 nucleotides agree with TRBD2. The germline gives CDR1 SGDLS, CDR2 YYNGEE. The V gene end was trimmed by 0 bases and the J gene end by 3 bases; junction bases not matched to a gene: 2. The CDR3 covers 16 residues. The CDR3 bases are TGTGCCAGCAGCGTAGATAGCGGGGGGTACACCGGGGAGCTGTTTTTT. Protein sequence: CASSVDSGGYTGELFF.